Below are 12 T cell receptor beta chains sequenced from a single sample in a study of cytomegalovirus exposure and HLA in healthy donors. The primer mix had 60 Vbeta and 13 Jbeta primers. The method was immunoSEQ multiplex PCR; TCRdb's version includes in-frame clones alone and lacks a portion of them. The data show more than 60,000 clones, under 85% seen once. Sequenced: PBMCs. These receptor sequences come from a male donor in good health and CMV-seropositive.

This clone is categorized as medium-sized (0.01 to 0.1%). The chain recombines TRBV6-5 with TRBJ1-1, with D tentatively TRBD1 (5 bases). Looked up from germline, CDR1 is MNHEY and CDR2 is SVGAGI. This CDR3 contains 11 residues. With 1 base removed from V and 10 bases from J, the gap between germline ends came to 7 bases. CDR3 protein: CASSYWGGAFF. In nucleotides, the CDR3 is TGTGCCAGCAGTTACTGGGGGGGAGCTTTCTTT.

This clone was counted once. The chain recombines TRBV13 with TRBJ2-3, with D tentatively TRBD2 (6 bases). This CDR3 region has 16 residues. The V and J ends lost 5 bases and 6 bases respectively, with 21 bases between them. Germline assignment: CDR1 PRHDT and CDR2 FYEKMQ (reference sequence). CDR3 region: CASSRLLGTASDTQYF. DNA for the CDR3: TGTGCCAGCAGCCGGCTACTAGGGACTGCTAGTGATACGCAGTATTTT.

V usage is TRBV6-6 and J usage is TRBJ1-1, with 12 bases matching TRBD1. From germline, CDR1 is MNHNY and CDR2 SVGAGI (reference sequence). There are 15 residues in the CDR3. J lost 4 bases, V lost 6 bases, and 6 bases had no gene match. CDR3 DNA sequence: TGTGCCAGCAGGATGGGACAGGGGGCTGGCACTGAAGCTTTCTTT. Translated, it gives CASRMGQGAGTEAFF.

This CDR3 is CASSITTGREQYF. CDR3 coding DNA: TGTGCCAGTAGTATTACGACAGGCCGCGAGCAGTACTTC. The chain is built from TRBV19 and TRBJ2-7, with TRBD1 as a possible D gene (6 bases). There are 13 residues in the CDR3. The germline gives CDR1 LNHDA, CDR2 SQIVND (reference sequence). Trimming cost V 3 bases and J 6 bases, with 12 bases left between them.

This chain uses TRBV18 with TRBJ2-5; TRBD2 aligns across 8 bases. This CDR3 contains 16 residues. Germline loops: CDR1 KGHSH, CDR2 LQKENI. Germline trimming cut 4 bases from V and 5 bases from J; bases unmatched to any gene: 12. As DNA, the CDR3 is TGTGCCAGCTCACTAACCTCGGCGGGGGGTAAGGAGACCCAGTACTTC. Translated: CASSLTSAGGKETQYF.

V gene TRBV2 combines with J gene TRBJ2-2; 7 positions agree with TRBD1. V lost 6 bases to trimming and J lost 0 bases; unmatched junction nucleotides: 7. The germline gives CDR1 SNHLY, CDR2 FYNNEI. The CDR3 consists of 16 residues. The CDR3 sequence is CASRQTGTANTGELFF. The CDR3 DNA follows: TGTGCCAGCAGACAAACCGGGACAGCGAACACCGGGGAGCTGTTTTTT.

This chain uses TRBV7-2 with TRBJ2-7; 12 nucleotides line up with TRBD2. Per germline, CDR1 SGHTA and CDR2 FQGNSA. This CDR3 region has 16 residues. The ends lost 1 base at V and 2 bases at J; junction bases unmatched: 3. CDR3: CASSLVASGGAYEQYF. The CDR3 DNA is TGTGCCAGCAGCTTAGTTGCTAGCGGGGGGGCCTACGAGCAGTACTTC.

A remark on this clone: Germline is not matched at one junction end, which may reflect a read error. V usage is TRBV7-7 and J usage is TRBJ2-3; 10 bases agree with TRBD1. The CDR3 loop spans 15 amino acids. Germline V CDR1 and CDR2: SSHAT, FNYEAQ (reference sequence). CDR3 in DNA: TGTGCTAGCAGCCCAAGGACAGGGGGACCAGATACGCAGTATTTT. This translates into CASSPRTGGPDTQYF. The full variable domain, with the rest looked up from reference TRBV7-7 and TRBJ2-3, is GAGVSQSPRYKVTKRGQDVTLRCDPISSHATLYWYQQALGQGPEFLTYFNYEAQPDKSGLPSDRFSAERPEGSISTLTIQRTEQRDSAMYRCASSPRTGGPDTQYFGPGTRLTVL.

The chain couples TRBV5-1 to TRBJ1-6; possibly TRBD1 for D (6 bases). V gave up 4 bases and J gave up 6 bases, with 11 bases separating them. The CDR3 totals 14 residues. CDR1 and CDR2 (germline): SGHRS, YFSETQ. The CDR3 loop reads CASSQDSRNSPLHF. CDR3 DNA sequence: TGCGCCAGCAGCCAGGACAGCCGTAATTCACCCCTCCACTTT.

This sequence joins TRBV2 and TRBJ2-2; D is unresolved. Trimming cost V 8 bases and J 1 base, with 8 bases left between them. Germline V gene lookup returns CDR1 SNHLY and CDR2 FYNNEI. This CDR3 contains 13 residues. For the CDR3, the DNA is TGTGCCAGCGGGCGCTTGAACACCGGGGAGCTGTTTTTT. Amino acid sequence: CASGRLNTGELFF.

The CDR3 reads CASSLDRNYGYTF. The CDR3 bases are TGTGCCAGCAGTTTGGACAGAAACTATGGCTACACCTTC. The chain is built from TRBV6-5 and TRBJ1-2; weak D call: TRBD1 (6 bases). The CDR3 covers 13 residues. The ends were cut back, 4 bases at V and 2 bases at J, with 8 bases in the middle. Germline lookup yields CDR1 MNHEY and CDR2 SVGAGI.

This clone was recorded once. This sequence joins TRBV9 and TRBJ2-3; 12 bases are a match to TRBD2. The germline CDR1 and CDR2 sequences are SGDLS and YYNGEE. The CDR3 consists of 15 residues. With 3 bases clipped from V and 5 bases from J, the junction kept 4 bases outside the gene matches. CDR3 protein: CASSASGGALDTQYF. The CDR3 DNA reads as TGTGCCAGCAGCGCTAGCGGGGGGGCGTTAGATACGCAGTATTTT.